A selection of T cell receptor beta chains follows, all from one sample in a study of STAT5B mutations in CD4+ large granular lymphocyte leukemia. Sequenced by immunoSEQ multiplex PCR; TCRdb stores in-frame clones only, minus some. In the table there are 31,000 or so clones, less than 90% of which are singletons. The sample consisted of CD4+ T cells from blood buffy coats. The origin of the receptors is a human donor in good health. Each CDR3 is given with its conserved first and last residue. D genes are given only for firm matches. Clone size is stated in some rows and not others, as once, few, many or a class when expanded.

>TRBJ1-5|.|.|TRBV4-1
TGCGCCAGCAGCCAAGAAACAGGTCGATTTAGCAATCAGCCCCAGCATTTT
CASSQETGRFSNQPQHF
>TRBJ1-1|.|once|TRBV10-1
TGCGCCAGCAGTGATTCGGCCACACAGAACACTGAAGCTTTCTTT
CASSDSATQNTEAFF
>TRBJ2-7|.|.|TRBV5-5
TGTGCCAGCAGCTTCTTTCTGGAGCCGGGGGAGCAGTACTTC
CASSFFLEPGEQYF
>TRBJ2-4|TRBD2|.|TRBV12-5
TGTGCTAGTGGTTTGGTTCTAGCGGGAGGAACAGAAGCCAAAAACATTCAGTACTTC
CASGLVLAGGTEAKNIQYF
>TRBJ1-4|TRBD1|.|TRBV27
TGTGCCAGCAGTTTCAGGGGGGGTAATGAAAAACTGTTTTTT
CASSFRGGNEKLFF
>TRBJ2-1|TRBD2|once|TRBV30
TGTGCCTGGAGTAAAGGGACTAGCGGGAGTCGGGGACGGTACAATGAGCAGTTCTTC
CAWSKGTSGSRGRYNEQFF
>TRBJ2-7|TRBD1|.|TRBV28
TGTGCCAGCAGTTCACCGGGACAGGCCTACGAGCAGTACTTC
CASSSPGQAYEQYF
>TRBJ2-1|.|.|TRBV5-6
TGTGCCAGCAGCCCGATGGCGGCGTCTAATGAGCAGTTCTTC
CASSPMAASNEQFF
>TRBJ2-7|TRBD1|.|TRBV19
TGTGCCAGTAGTGAGACAGGGACGTCCGAGCAGTACTTC
CASSETGTSEQYF
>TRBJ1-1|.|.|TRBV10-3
TGTGCCATCAGTGTGGGGGATATCCCTGAAGCTTTCTTT
CAISVGDIPEAFF
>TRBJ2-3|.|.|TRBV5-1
TGCGCCAGCAGGCCCGACAGCCTTTGGACAGATACGCAGTATTTT
CASRPDSLWTDTQYF
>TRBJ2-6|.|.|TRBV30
TGTGCCTGGAGTTCCCGCTTCGGGGGCTCTGGGGCCAACGTCCTGACTTTC
CAWSSRFGGSGANVLTF
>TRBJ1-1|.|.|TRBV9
TGTGCCAGCAGCTTCAGAGGGGGGGGTAACACTGAAGCTTTCTTT
CASSFRGGGNTEAFF
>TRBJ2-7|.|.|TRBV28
TGTGCCAGCAGCTCAGGGACTCAGGGAGGCTACGAGCAGTACTTC
CASSSGTQGGYEQYF
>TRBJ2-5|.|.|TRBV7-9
TGTGCCAGCAGCTTACTTTATTCTCCCTTTAGCGGAGAGACCCAGTACTTC
CASSLLYSPFSGETQYF
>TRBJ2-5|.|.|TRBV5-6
TGTGCCAGCGGACCCCTCAGAGAGACCCAGTACTTC
CASGPLRETQYF
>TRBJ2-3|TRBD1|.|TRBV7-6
TGTGCCAGCAGCTCGAGGGCAGGGGGCGATGGCACAGATACGCAGTATTTT
CASSSRAGGDGTDTQYF
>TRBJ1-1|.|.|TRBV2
TGTGCCAGCAGTGGCCAGGGAAACACTGAAGCTTTCTTT
CASSGQGNTEAFF
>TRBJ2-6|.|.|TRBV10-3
TGTGCCATCAGTGAGGTCTCTGGGGCCAACGTCCTGACTTTC
CAISEVSGANVLTF
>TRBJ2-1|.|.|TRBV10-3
TGTGCCATCAGTGAGTCGGGGGGAGAATACAATGAGCAGTTCTTC
CAISESGGEYNEQFF
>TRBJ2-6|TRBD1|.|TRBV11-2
TGTGCCAGCAGCCCACTGACACTCCGGGACAGCTCTCCCAACGTCCTGACTTTC
CASSPLTLRDSSPNVLTF
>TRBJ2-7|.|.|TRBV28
TGTGCCAGCAGCCGCCATAGACTACTGCCGTACGAGCAGTACTTC
CASSRHRLLPYEQYF
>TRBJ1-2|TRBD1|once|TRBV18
TGTGCCAGCTCACCATCAGGGGGCTATGGCTACACCTTC
CASSPSGGYGYTF
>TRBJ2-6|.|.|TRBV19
TGTGCCAGTAGTAACGGGATCTCTGGGGCCAACGTCCTGACTTTC
CASSNGISGANVLTF
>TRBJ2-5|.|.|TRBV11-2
TGTGCCAGCGGGCCCGGGGTCCAAGAGACCCAGTACTTC
CASGPGVQETQYF
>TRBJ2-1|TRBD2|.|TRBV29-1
TGCAGCGTTGGCCGCGGGAGCTCCTACAATGAGCAGTTCTTC
CSVGRGSSYNEQFF
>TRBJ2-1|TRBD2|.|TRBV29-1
TGCAGCGTTGAAGGGCGGGAGTACTCCTACAATGAGCAGTTCTTC
CSVEGREYSYNEQFF
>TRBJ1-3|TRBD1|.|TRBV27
TGTGCCAGCAGTCTAGACAGGGAAAGCTCTGGAAACACCATATATTTT
CASSLDRESSGNTIYF
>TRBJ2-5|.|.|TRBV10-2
TGCGCCAGCAGTGAGTCGACTCTGGGGGAGACCCAGTACTTC
CASSESTLGETQYF
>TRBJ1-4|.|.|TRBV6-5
TGTGCCAGCAGTTACCTTGGGAGGGGCGATTCCCCGCCACTGTTTTTT
CASSYLGRGDSPPLFF
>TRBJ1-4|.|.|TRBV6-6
TGTGCCAGCAGTTATGGTCAGGCCGCAACTAATGAAAAACTGTTTTTT
CASSYGQAATNEKLFF
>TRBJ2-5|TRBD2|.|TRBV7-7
TGTGCTAGCAGCTTAGCGGGAGGCAACGGGGCTATCCAGTACTTC
CASSLAGGNGAIQYF